This entry is about one TCR beta chain. Generated by immunoSEQ multiplex PCR, the TCRdb table keeps only in-frame clones and is missing some. This sample has about 380,000 clones; around 89% occur once, and the top ten carry 5% to 8.5%. The sample originates from a study of blood T cell repertoires in COVID-19. V was shortened by 3 bases and J by 12 bases, with 12 bases between the two germline ends. Per the germline V gene, CDR1 is LGHDT and CDR2 is YNNKEL (reference sequence). The CDR3 loop spans 12 amino acids. The clonotype comes from a man aged 18 to 35 with active or convalescent COVID-19. The chain joins TRBV3-1 (or the pseudogene TRBV3-2) to TRBJ2-1; D gene ambiguous. Sequencing was done on a sample of peripheral blood. CDR3 bases: TGTGCCAGCAGCCATGGCGACAAGAGGCAGTTCTTC. This codes for CASSHGDKRQFF.